What follows is one TCR beta chain and its context. The source of the sample is a study of blood T cell repertoires in COVID-19. V trimming: 3 bases; J trimming: 5 bases; junction bases outside the gene matches: 1. CDR3 size: 14 residues. The germline V gene encodes CDR1 WNHNN and CDR2 SYGVQD (reference sequence). Authors' analysis steps: Using reference gene primer amplification, nucleated cell counts were estimated. Sequencing was performed with immunoSEQ multiplex PCR; in TCRdb, only in-frame clones are kept and a portion is missing. That table supplies the V and J calls and clone size; D and trimming were determined from the DNA. Among about 120,000 clones listed, over 60% were seen once.

The rearrangement joins TRBV10-1 to TRBJ2-7, with TRBD2 identical over 13 bases. The sequence was collected from a human donor in a cohort sampled during active COVID-19. The sample was peripheral blood. The CDR3 coding sequence is TGCGCCAGCAGTGACGGACTAGCGGGAGACGAGCAGTACTTC. This codes for CASSDGLAGDEQYF.